In this sample, the clone carrying this T cell receptor (beta chain) turned up a few times. Its antigen is undetermined. This specimen belongs to a study of T cell repertoires in urothelial bladder cancer. Broader study findings: Median infiltrating lymphocyte percentage was about 2% in carcinoma specimens. Up to about 15% of carcinoma infiltrating lymphocytes belonged to one T-cell clone.

Profiling relied on immunoSEQ multiplex PCR, and the TCRdb table lists in-frame clones only, not all of them. The table lists hundreds of clones, about 65% of them singletons. CDR1 and CDR2 from the germline V gene are MGHRA and YSYEKL. The V and J ends lost 0 bases and 7 bases respectively, with 15 bases between them. The CDR3 runs to 15 residues. The chain employs TRBV4-1 and TRBJ1-2, with D uncertain. The sequenced sample consisted of tumor-infiltrating cells from bladder cancer. This clonotype was sampled from a human donor with urothelial carcinoma. CDR3 loop: CASSQEIGQAVGYTF. Here the CDR3 DNA reads TGCGCCAGCAGCCAAGAGATCGGGCAGGCGGTTGGCTACACCTTC.